A selection of T cell receptor beta chains follows, all from one sample in a study of blood T cell repertoires in COVID-19. The method was immunoSEQ multiplex PCR; TCRdb's version includes in-frame clones alone and lacks a portion of them. The sample includes some 160,000 clones, about four fifths of them seen just once. Sequenced: peripheral blood. The receptors here all came from a woman aged 80 or over with acute or convalescent COVID-19. CDR3s include the opening cysteine and the closing phenylalanine or tryptophan. Each record gives: J gene, clone size, CDR3 length, V gene, D gene, CDR3 protein, CDR3 DNA. The D gene is left open where the match is weak. Rows give clone size only sometimes, using once, few, many, or a class for an expanded clone.

J: TRBJ1-2
size: NA
length: 14
V: TRBV21-1
D: NA
CDR3: CASSPVDREYGYTF
DNA: TGTGCCAGCAGTCCGGTCGACAGGGAATATGGCTACACCTTC

J: TRBJ1-5
size: NA
length: 14
V: TRBV6-5
D: NA
CDR3: CASSWDSSNQPQHF
DNA: TGTGCCAGCAGTTGGGACTCTAGCAATCAGCCCCAGCATTTT

J: TRBJ1-1
size: NA
length: 14
V: TRBV6-5
D: NA
CDR3: CASHRDWMNTEAFF
DNA: TGTGCCAGCCACAGGGATTGGATGAACACTGAAGCTTTCTTT

J: TRBJ2-5
size: NA
length: 15
V: TRBV5-1
D: TRBD1
CDR3: CASSLGDRPLETQYF
DNA: TGCGCCAGCAGCTTGGGGGACAGGCCCCTGGAGACCCAGTACTTC

J: TRBJ1-6
size: NA
length: 13
V: TRBV30
D: NA
CDR3: CAWAGYVNSPLHF
DNA: TGTGCCTGGGCGGGGTACGTTAATTCACCCCTCCACTTT

J: TRBJ2-7
size: many
length: 14
V: TRBV7-9
D: TRBD1
CDR3: CASSSQGAFYEQYF
DNA: TGTGCCAGCAGCTCCCAGGGGGCCTTCTACGAGCAGTACTTC

J: TRBJ2-3
size: NA
length: 13
V: TRBV29-1
D: NA
CDR3: CSVRPRLADTQYF
DNA: TGCAGCGTTCGTCCTCGACTGGCGGATACGCAGTATTTT

J: TRBJ2-7
size: NA
length: 13
V: TRBV11-2
D: TRBD2
CDR3: CASSLSRGGGQYF
DNA: TGTGCCAGCAGCTTAAGTCGGGGGGGAGGGCAGTACTTC

J: TRBJ1-1
size: NA
length: 16
V: TRBV21-1
D: NA
CDR3: CASSKEGDRGETEAFF
DNA: TGTGCCAGCAGCAAAGAGGGGGACAGGGGAGAAACTGAAGCTTTCTTT

J: TRBJ1-5
size: NA
length: 15
V: TRBV9
D: TRBD1
CDR3: CASSVGTGTLEPQHF
DNA: TGTGCCAGCAGCGTCGGGACAGGCACCCTTGAGCCCCAGCATTTT

J: TRBJ2-1
size: NA
length: 15
V: TRBV5-1
D: NA
CDR3: CASSLEGGSYNEQFF
DNA: TGCGCCAGCAGCTTGGAAGGGGGCTCCTACAATGAGCAGTTCTTC

J: TRBJ1-2
size: NA
length: 13
V: TRBV28
D: NA
CDR3: CASSPVGPYGYTF
DNA: TGTGCCAGCAGCCCGGTGGGGCCCTATGGCTACACCTTC

J: TRBJ2-7
size: few
length: 15
V: TRBV3-1/TRBV3-2
D: TRBD1
CDR3: CASSHSTGGRYEQYF
DNA: TGTGCCAGCAGCCACTCGACAGGGGGCAGGTACGAGCAGTACTTC

J: TRBJ1-4
size: few
length: 13
V: TRBV10-3
D: NA
CDR3: CAISEGQGAKLFF
DNA: TGTGCCATCAGTGAGGGCCAGGGCGCAAAACTGTTTTTT

J: TRBJ1-2
size: NA
length: 14
V: TRBV6-5
D: NA
CDR3: CASRVDSFIYGYTF
DNA: TGTGCCAGCAGGGTGGACAGTTTTATCTATGGCTACACCTTC

J: TRBJ1-2
size: NA
length: 11
V: TRBV30
D: TRBD1
CDR3: CAWSVRTGRTF
DNA: TGTGCCTGGAGTGTACGGACAGGGAGAACCTTC

J: TRBJ1-6
size: NA
length: 14
V: TRBV7-6
D: TRBD1
CDR3: CASSLGQGSSPLHF
DNA: TGTGCCAGCAGCCTGGGACAGGGGAGTTCACCCCTCCACTTT

J: TRBJ1-6
size: NA
length: 13
V: TRBV27
D: NA
CDR3: CASSFTGYSPLHF
DNA: TGTGCCAGCAGTTTTACAGGGTATTCACCCCTCCACTTT

J: TRBJ1-2
size: NA
length: 13
V: TRBV28
D: TRBD1
CDR3: CASRQQGAYGYTF
DNA: TGTGCCAGCAGACAACAGGGGGCCTATGGCTACACCTTC

J: TRBJ2-6
size: NA
length: 18
V: TRBV6-6
D: NA
CDR3: CASSLGTFSYSGANVLTF
DNA: TGTGCCAGCAGTCTTGGGACATTTTCGTACTCTGGGGCCAACGTCCTGACTTTC

J: TRBJ1-5
size: NA
length: 15
V: TRBV19
D: TRBD1
CDR3: CASTLDRGPRQPQHF
DNA: TGTGCCAGTACCCTGGACAGGGGGCCTAGACAGCCCCAGCATTTT

J: TRBJ1-5
size: NA
length: 14
V: TRBV6-1
D: NA
CDR3: CASSDSGGNQPQHF
DNA: TGTGCCAGCAGTGATTCGGGGGGAAATCAGCCCCAGCATTTT

J: TRBJ2-7
size: NA
length: 13
V: TRBV6-5
D: NA
CDR3: CASSPDISYEQYF
DNA: TGTGCCAGCAGTCCGGACATCTCCTACGAGCAGTACTTC

J: TRBJ1-1
size: NA
length: 14
V: TRBV7-9
D: TRBD1
CDR3: CASSLVGTATEAFF
DNA: TGTGCCAGCAGCTTAGTTGGGACAGCTACTGAAGCTTTCTTT

J: TRBJ1-6
size: NA
length: 15
V: TRBV7-8
D: TRBD1
CDR3: CASSYSGTGNSPLHF
DNA: TGTGCCAGCAGCTACTCCGGGACAGGGAATTCACCCCTCCACTTT

J: TRBJ2-5
size: NA
length: 15
V: TRBV5-1
D: NA
CDR3: CASSLGSSSQETQYF
DNA: TGCGCCAGCAGCTTGGGCTCTAGCAGTCAAGAGACCCAGTACTTC

J: TRBJ2-7
size: NA
length: 16
V: TRBV7-9
D: NA
CDR3: CASSSVFPGRDYEQYF
DNA: TGTGCCAGCAGCTCCGTCTTTCCCGGGAGAGACTACGAGCAGTACTTC

J: TRBJ2-7
size: NA
length: 14
V: TRBV5-4
D: TRBD1
CDR3: CASSPRQGDVEQYF
DNA: TGTGCCAGCAGCCCTAGACAGGGGGACGTCGAGCAGTACTTC

J: TRBJ1-3
size: NA
length: 19
V: TRBV7-2
D: NA
CDR3: CASSPGESDRIRSGNTIYF
DNA: TGTGCCAGCAGCCCAGGGGAGTCAGACAGGATTCGCTCTGGAAACACCATATATTTT

J: TRBJ2-5
size: NA
length: 15
V: TRBV5-1
D: TRBD2
CDR3: CASSSGRAGQETQYF
DNA: TGCGCCAGCTCCAGCGGGAGGGCCGGGCAAGAGACCCAGTACTTC

J: TRBJ2-1
size: NA
length: 16
V: TRBV19
D: NA
CDR3: CASSIWPGEAYNEQFF
DNA: TGTGCCAGTAGTATTTGGCCCGGTGAGGCCTACAATGAGCAGTTCTTC

J: TRBJ2-7
size: NA
length: 13
V: TRBV5-1
D: NA
CDR3: CASGDRGSYEQYF
DNA: TGCGCCAGCGGGGACCGGGGGTCCTACGAGCAGTACTTC

J: TRBJ1-6
size: few
length: 15
V: TRBV19
D: TRBD1
CDR3: CASADRGAGYSPLHF
DNA: TGTGCCAGTGCCGACAGGGGAGCAGGGTATTCACCCCTCCACTTT

J: TRBJ1-4
size: NA
length: 16
V: TRBV9
D: NA
CDR3: CASSVGIVSVNEKLFF
DNA: TGTGCCAGCAGCGTAGGGATCGTCAGCGTAAATGAAAAACTGTTTTTT

J: TRBJ1-1
size: NA
length: 16
V: TRBV5-8
D: NA
CDR3: CASSPTIGVGNTEAFF
DNA: TGTGCCAGCAGCCCGACGATCGGGGTGGGGAACACTGAAGCTTTCTTT

J: TRBJ2-1
size: NA
length: 16
V: TRBV5-4
D: NA
CDR3: CASSLGTLFSYNEQFF
DNA: TGTGCCAGCAGCCTCGGGACTCTCTTCTCCTACAATGAGCAGTTCTTC

J: TRBJ2-3
size: NA
length: 16
V: TRBV9
D: TRBD2
CDR3: CASSTYSGTSPDTQYF
DNA: TGTGCCAGCAGCACCTACTCCGGGACTAGCCCAGATACGCAGTATTTT

J: TRBJ1-3
size: NA
length: 14
V: TRBV5-8
D: NA
CDR3: CASGDSLSGNTIYF
DNA: TGTGCCAGCGGAGACAGCCTCTCTGGAAACACCATATATTTT

J: TRBJ1-1
size: NA
length: 17
V: TRBV28
D: TRBD1
CDR3: CASSPLRQGAGNAEAFF
DNA: TGTGCCAGCAGTCCCTTAAGACAGGGGGCGGGTAACGCTGAAGCTTTCTTT

J: TRBJ1-5
size: NA
length: 13
V: TRBV6-5
D: NA
CDR3: CASRDGGSRWQHF
DNA: TGTGCCAGCAGGGACGGCGGGTCGCGGTGGCAGCATTTT

J: TRBJ1-3
size: NA
length: 12
V: TRBV30
D: NA
CDR3: CAWYSSGNTIYF
DNA: TGTGCCTGGTACAGCTCTGGAAACACCATATATTTT

J: TRBJ1-3
size: NA
length: 17
V: TRBV19
D: TRBD1
CDR3: CASSDRTGVQAGNTIYF
DNA: TGTGCCAGTAGCGACCGGACAGGGGTTCAAGCGGGAAACACCATATATTTT

J: TRBJ2-5
size: NA
length: 14
V: TRBV5-4
D: TRBD2
CDR3: CASNRGGGMETQYF
DNA: TGTGCCAGCAACCGGGGCGGGGGTATGGAGACCCAGTACTTC

J: TRBJ2-7
size: NA
length: 13
V: TRBV6-2/TRBV6-3
D: NA
CDR3: CASSPGQARDSYF
DNA: TGTGCCTCCAGCCCAGGACAAGCACGCGATTCGTACTTC

J: TRBJ1-1
size: NA
length: 15
V: TRBV2
D: NA
CDR3: CASSPGGGPRAEAFF
DNA: TGTGCCAGCAGTCCCGGAGGAGGACCTCGGGCTGAAGCTTTCTTT

J: TRBJ2-5
size: NA
length: 13
V: TRBV11-2
D: NA
CDR3: CASRTQGAETQYF
DNA: TGTGCCAGCAGAACCCAGGGTGCAGAGACCCAGTACTTC

J: TRBJ2-7
size: few
length: 12
V: TRBV20-1
D: TRBD1
CDR3: CSASKTGDEQYF
DNA: TGCAGTGCTAGTAAGACAGGGGACGAGCAGTACTTC

J: TRBJ1-1
size: NA
length: 17
V: TRBV28
D: NA
CDR3: CASSLSKTGPFHTEAFF
DNA: TGTGCCAGCAGTTTGAGTAAAACAGGGCCTTTTCACACTGAAGCTTTCTTT

J: TRBJ2-1
size: NA
length: 15
V: TRBV6-5
D: NA
CDR3: CASSYSWSSYNEQFF
DNA: TGTGCCAGCAGTTACTCGTGGAGCTCCTACAATGAGCAGTTCTTC

J: TRBJ2-1
size: NA
length: 16
V: TRBV6-5
D: NA
CDR3: CASSYSIQASYNEQFF
DNA: TGTGCCAGCAGTTACTCAATACAGGCGTCCTACAATGAGCAGTTCTTC

J: TRBJ2-7
size: NA
length: 14
V: TRBV6-5
D: TRBD1
CDR3: CASNPTGRTYEQYF
DNA: TGTGCCAGCAATCCGACAGGGAGAACCTACGAGCAGTACTTC